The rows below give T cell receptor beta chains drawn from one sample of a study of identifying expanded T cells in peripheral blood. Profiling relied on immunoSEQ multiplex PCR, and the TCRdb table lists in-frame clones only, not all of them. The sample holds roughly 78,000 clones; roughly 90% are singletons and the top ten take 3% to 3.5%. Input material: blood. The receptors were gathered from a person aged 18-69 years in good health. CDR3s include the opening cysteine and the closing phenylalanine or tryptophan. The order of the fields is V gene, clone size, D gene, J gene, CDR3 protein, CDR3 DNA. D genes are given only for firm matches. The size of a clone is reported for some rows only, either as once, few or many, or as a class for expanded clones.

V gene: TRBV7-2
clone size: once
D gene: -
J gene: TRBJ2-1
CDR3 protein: CASSLRGLFYEQFF
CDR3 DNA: TGTGCCAGCAGCTTAAGGGGTTTGTTCTATGAGCAGTTCTTC

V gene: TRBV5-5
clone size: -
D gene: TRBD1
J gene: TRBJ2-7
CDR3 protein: CASSSGTGGYEQYF
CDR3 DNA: TGTGCCAGCAGCTCCGGGACAGGGGGCTACGAGCAGTACTTC

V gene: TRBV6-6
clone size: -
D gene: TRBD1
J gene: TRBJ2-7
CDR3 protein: CASGFGTGGGEQYF
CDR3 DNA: TGTGCCAGCGGATTCGGCACAGGGGGTGGTGAGCAGTACTTC

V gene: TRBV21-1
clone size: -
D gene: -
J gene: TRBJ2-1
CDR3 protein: CASSPRSYNEQFF
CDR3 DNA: TGTGCCAGCAGCCCTCGGAGCTACAATGAGCAGTTCTTC

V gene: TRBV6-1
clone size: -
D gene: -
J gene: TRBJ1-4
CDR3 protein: CASSEISSPTVGVGSEKLFF
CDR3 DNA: TGTGCCAGCAGCGAAATAAGCTCACCGACGGTAGGGGTGGGAAGCGAAAAACTGTTTTTT

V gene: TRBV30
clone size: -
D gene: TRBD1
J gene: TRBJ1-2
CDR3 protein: CARKGGGYGYTF
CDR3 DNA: TGTGCCCGGAAAGGGGGCGGCTATGGCTACACCTTC

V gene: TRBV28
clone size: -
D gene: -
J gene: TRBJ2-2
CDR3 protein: CASSLGGTNTGELFF
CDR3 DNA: TGTGCCAGCAGTTTAGGTGGTACGAACACCGGGGAGCTGTTTTTT

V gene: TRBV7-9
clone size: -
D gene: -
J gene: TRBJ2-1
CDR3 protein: CASSFRQEQFF
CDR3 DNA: TGTGCCAGCAGTTTTAGGCAGGAGCAGTTCTTC

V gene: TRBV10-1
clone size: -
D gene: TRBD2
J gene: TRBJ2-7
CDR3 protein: CASSDRGGRPYEQYF
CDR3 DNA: TGCGCCAGCAGTGATCGGGGGGGAAGGCCCTACGAGCAGTACTTC

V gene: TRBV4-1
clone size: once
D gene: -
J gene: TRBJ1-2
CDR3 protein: CASSNPPTLNYGYTF
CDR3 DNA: TGCGCCAGCTCAAACCCCCCAACTCTGAACTATGGCTACACCTTC

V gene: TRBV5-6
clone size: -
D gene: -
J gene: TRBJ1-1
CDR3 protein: CASSLSGDSLNTEAFF
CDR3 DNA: TGTGCCAGCAGCTTGAGCGGGGACTCGTTGAACACTGAAGCTTTCTTT

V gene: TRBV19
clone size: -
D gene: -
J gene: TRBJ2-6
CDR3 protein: CASSPPGANVLTF
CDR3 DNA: TGTGCCAGTAGCCCGCCTGGGGCCAACGTCCTGACTTTC

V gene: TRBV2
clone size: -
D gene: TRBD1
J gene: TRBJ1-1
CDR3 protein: CASIPGQSVPGNTEAFF
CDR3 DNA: TGTGCCAGCATTCCGGGACAGAGCGTTCCGGGGAACACTGAAGCTTTCTTT

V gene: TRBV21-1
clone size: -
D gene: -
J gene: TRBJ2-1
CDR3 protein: CASSKRPFLSGRSYNEQFF
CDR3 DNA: TGTGCCAGCAGCAAACGCCCCTTTCTTAGCGGGAGGTCATACAATGAGCAGTTCTTC

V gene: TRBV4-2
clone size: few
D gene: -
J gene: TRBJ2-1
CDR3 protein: CASSLIGGNEQFF
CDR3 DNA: TGTGCCAGCAGCCTGATAGGGGGGAATGAGCAGTTCTTC

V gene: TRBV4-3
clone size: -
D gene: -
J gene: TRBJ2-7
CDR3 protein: CASSQDTVGSYEQYF
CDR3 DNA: TGCGCCAGCAGCCAAGACACGGTAGGGTCCTACGAGCAGTACTTC

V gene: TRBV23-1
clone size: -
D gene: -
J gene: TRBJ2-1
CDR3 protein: CASSQSKDNEQFF
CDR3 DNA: TGCGCCAGCAGTCAATCGAAGGACAATGAGCAGTTCTTC

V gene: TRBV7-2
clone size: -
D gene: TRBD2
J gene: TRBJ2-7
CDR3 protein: CASSLYSGSGAYEQYF
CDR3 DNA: TGTGCCAGCAGCTTATATAGCGGGAGCGGGGCCTACGAGCAGTACTTC

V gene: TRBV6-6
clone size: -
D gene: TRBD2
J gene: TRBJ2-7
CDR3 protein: CASSYAGGPLYEQYF
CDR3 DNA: TGTGCCAGCAGTTACGCGGGGGGTCCCCTCTACGAGCAGTACTTC

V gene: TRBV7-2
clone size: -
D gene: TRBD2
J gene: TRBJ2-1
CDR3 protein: CASSATSDPYNEQFF
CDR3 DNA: TGTGCCAGCAGCGCCACTAGCGACCCCTACAATGAGCAGTTCTTC

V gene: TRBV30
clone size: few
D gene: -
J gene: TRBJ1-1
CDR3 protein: CAWSPGLRTEAFF
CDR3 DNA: TGTGCCTGGAGTCCAGGGCTGCGCACTGAAGCTTTCTTT

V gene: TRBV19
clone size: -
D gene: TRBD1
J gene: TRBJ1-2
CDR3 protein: CASTDRGRGYTF
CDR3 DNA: TGTGCCAGCACGGACAGGGGAAGGGGCTACACCTTC